Listed below are T cell receptor beta chains from one sample, sequenced in a study of naive and memory T cell subsets. TCRdb reprocessed the UMI-ligation and nested PCR reads with MiXCR, giving one entry per CDR3 protein. The table shows 140,000 to 150,000 distinct CDR3 sequences, with roughly 22% occurring only once. Material: naive CD4+ T cells from blood. These receptors originate from a human donor in good health. CDR3s include the opening cysteine and the closing phenylalanine or tryptophan. D genes are given only for firm matches. Clone size appears in some rows only: once, few, many, or a class for an expanded clone.

CDR3: CAISESSGETQYF; DNA: TGTGCCATCAGTGAGTCTAGCGGGGAGACCCAGTACTTC; J: TRBJ2-5; V: TRBV10-3; size: many; D: TRBD2
CDR3: CASSLVNVAGSSNSNQPQHF; DNA: TGTGCCAGCAGCTTAGTTAACGTGGCAGGGTCGAGCAATAGCAATCAGCCCCAGCATTTT; J: TRBJ1-5; V: TRBV7-2; size: many; D: .
CDR3: CASSPTRAGGPDTQYF; DNA: TGTGCCAGCAGCCCTACCAGGGCGGGAGGGCCAGATACGCAGTATTTT; J: TRBJ2-3; V: TRBV11-2; size: few; D: TRBD2
CDR3: CASSYFGGKSYEQYF; DNA: TGTGCCAGCAGTTACTTCGGGGGTAAATCCTACGAGCAGTACTTC; J: TRBJ2-7; V: TRBV6-5; size: few; D: .
CDR3: CASRKIVTGELFF; DNA: TGTGCCAGCAGGAAGATAGTCACCGGGGAGCTGTTTTTT; J: TRBJ2-2; V: TRBV28; size: .; D: .
CDR3: CASSLDPGANVLTF; DNA: TGCGCCAGCAGCTTGGATCCCGGGGCCAACGTCCTGACTTTC; J: TRBJ2-6; V: TRBV5-1; size: .; D: .
CDR3: CASSLPLRGAANEQYF; DNA: TGTGCCAGCAGCCTCCCCCTCCGGGGGGCGGCGAACGAGCAGTACTTC; J: TRBJ2-7; V: TRBV6-6; size: .; D: .
CDR3: CSVSGPGNNNQPQHF; DNA: TGCAGCGTTTCTGGACCGGGAAATAACAATCAGCCCCAGCATTTT; J: TRBJ1-5; V: TRBV29-1; size: .; D: .
CDR3: CATSRDLVEQFF; DNA: TGTGCCACCAGCAGAGATCTAGTCGAGCAGTTCTTC; J: TRBJ2-1; V: TRBV15; size: few; D: .
CDR3: CASSYARRGSGANVLTF; DNA: TGTGCCAGCAGTTACGCCCGGAGGGGCTCTGGGGCCAACGTCCTGACTTTC; J: TRBJ2-6; V: TRBV6-2/TRBV6-3; size: few; D: .
CDR3: CASSLDRVTEAFF; DNA: TGTGCCAGCAGTTTAGACAGGGTCACTGAAGCTTTCTTT; J: TRBJ1-1; V: TRBV27; size: .; D: TRBD1
CDR3: CSARAGLAKNIQYF; DNA: TGCAGTGCTAGAGCCGGTCTAGCCAAAAACATTCAGTACTTC; J: TRBJ2-4; V: TRBV20-1; size: many; D: .
CDR3: CASSLATVVVLTGELFF; DNA: TGTGCCAGCAGCTTGGCGACGGTGGTGGTCTTAACCGGGGAGCTGTTTTTT; J: TRBJ2-2; V: TRBV5-5; size: .; D: .
CDR3: CASSQRAGNRQPQHF; DNA: TGTGCCAGCAGTCAAAGGGCAGGGAATCGGCAGCCCCAGCATTTT; J: TRBJ1-5; V: TRBV6-2/TRBV6-3; size: .; D: .
CDR3: CSGGLVEQFF; DNA: TGCAGCGGGGGGCTCGTTGAGCAGTTCTTC; J: TRBJ2-1; V: TRBV29-1; size: few; D: .
CDR3: CASSSRDNYGYTF; DNA: TGTGCCAGTAGTAGCCGGGACAACTATGGCTACACCTTC; J: TRBJ1-2; V: TRBV19; size: .; D: .
CDR3: CSASGIQGADTQYF; DNA: TGCAGTGCTAGTGGGATTCAGGGGGCAGATACGCAGTATTTT; J: TRBJ2-3; V: TRBV20-1; size: few; D: TRBD1
CDR3: CASSPRSAYSNQPQHF; DNA: TGTGCCAGCAGTCCGAGGAGTGCATATAGCAATCAGCCCCAGCATTTT; J: TRBJ1-5; V: TRBV6-5; size: few; D: .
CDR3: CSVHRGIADTQYF; DNA: TGCAGCGTTCACAGGGGGATCGCAGATACGCAGTATTTT; J: TRBJ2-3; V: TRBV29-1; size: .; D: TRBD1
CDR3: CASSLDGATNEKLFF; DNA: TGTGCCAGCAGCTTAGATGGGGCGACTAATGAAAAACTGTTTTTT; J: TRBJ1-4; V: TRBV7-2; size: .; D: .
CDR3: CSVAGQGVNGYTF; DNA: TGCAGCGTTGCCGGACAGGGAGTGAATGGCTACACCTTC; J: TRBJ1-2; V: TRBV29-1; size: .; D: TRBD1
CDR3: CASSQDDFTGELFF; DNA: TGTGCCAGCAGCCAAGACGACTTCACCGGGGAGCTGTTTTTT; J: TRBJ2-2; V: TRBV14; size: few; D: .
CDR3: CASSILNPGELFF; DNA: TGTGCCAGTAGTATCCTCAACCCCGGGGAGCTGTTTTTT; J: TRBJ2-2; V: TRBV19; size: .; D: .
CDR3: CASSVDRGNEKLFF; DNA: TGTGCCAGCAGTGTGGACAGAGGAAATGAAAAACTGTTTTTT; J: TRBJ1-4; V: TRBV6-1; size: few; D: .
CDR3: CASRIDRYNEQFF; DNA: TGTGCCAGCAGGATTGACAGATACAATGAGCAGTTCTTC; J: TRBJ2-1; V: TRBV2; size: .; D: .
CDR3: CASSRDRGRYEQYF; DNA: TGTGCCAGCTCAAGGGACAGGGGGCGATACGAGCAGTACTTC; J: TRBJ2-7; V: TRBV18; size: once; D: TRBD1
CDR3: CASKEQGAPGELFF; DNA: TGTGCCAGCAAAGAACAGGGGGCTCCCGGGGAGCTGTTTTTT; J: TRBJ2-2; V: TRBV6-1; size: .; D: TRBD1
CDR3: CASSKGTAYSNQPQHF; DNA: TGTGCCAGCAGTAAAGGGACAGCATATAGCAATCAGCCCCAGCATTTT; J: TRBJ1-5; V: TRBV6-5; size: few; D: TRBD1
CDR3: CSATEGRYEQFF; DNA: TGCAGTGCAACGGAGGGCAGGTATGAGCAGTTCTTC; J: TRBJ2-1; V: TRBV20-1; size: many; D: .
CDR3: CSGAGGQGTEAFF; DNA: TGCAGCGGCGCGGGAGGCCAGGGGACTGAAGCTTTCTTT; J: TRBJ1-1; V: TRBV29-1; size: .; D: .
CDR3: CASSPTGTANTGELFF; DNA: TGTGCCAGCAGTCCGACAGGGACAGCGAACACCGGGGAGCTGTTTTTT; J: TRBJ2-2; V: TRBV27; size: .; D: TRBD1
CDR3: CASSIQYSNQPQHF; DNA: TGTGCCAGTAGTATCCAATATAGCAATCAGCCCCAGCATTTT; J: TRBJ1-5; V: TRBV19; size: .; D: .
CDR3: CASTSTTANYGYTF; DNA: TGTGCCAGCACCTCAACAACAGCTAACTATGGCTACACCTTC; J: TRBJ1-2; V: TRBV7-8; size: few; D: .
CDR3: CASSPRTNTEAFF; DNA: TGTGCCAGCAGCCCGCGGACGAACACTGAAGCTTTCTTT; J: TRBJ1-1; V: TRBV3-1; size: few; D: .
CDR3: CASRGRDFEGYTF; DNA: TGTGCCAGCAGGGGCAGGGATTTTGAGGGCTACACCTTC; J: TRBJ1-2; V: TRBV28; size: once; D: .
CDR3: CASSPVGPSRGGEKLFF; DNA: TGTGCCAGCAGCCCTGTAGGTCCCAGCCGGGGAGGCGAAAAACTGTTTTTT; J: TRBJ1-4; V: TRBV27; size: few; D: .
CDR3: CASSYSSRALEKLFF; DNA: TGTGCCAGCAGTTACTCATCCAGGGCTCTAGAAAAACTGTTTTTT; J: TRBJ1-4; V: TRBV6-6; size: few; D: .
CDR3: CASSVGTGSNEQYF; DNA: TGTGCCAGCAGCGTAGGAACAGGTAGCAACGAGCAGTACTTC; J: TRBJ2-7; V: TRBV9; size: few; D: .
CDR3: CSAPGQGSQPQHF; DNA: TGCAGTGCCCCAGGACAGGGGAGTCAGCCCCAGCATTTT; J: TRBJ1-5; V: TRBV20-1; size: many; D: TRBD1
CDR3: CAVSESEAGGPADTQYF; DNA: TGTGCCGTCAGTGAGTCAGAAGCGGGAGGGCCCGCAGATACGCAGTATTTT; J: TRBJ2-3; V: TRBV10-3; size: once; D: TRBD2
CDR3: CASSYDRTRIYEQYF; DNA: TGTGCCAGCAGTTACGACAGGACCCGAATCTACGAGCAGTACTTC; J: TRBJ2-7; V: TRBV6-5; size: many; D: .
CDR3: CASSFGGTPETQYF; DNA: TGTGCCAGCAGTTTCGGGGGTACCCCGGAGACCCAGTACTTC; J: TRBJ2-5; V: TRBV6-5; size: .; D: .
CDR3: CSAQTVGEKLFF; DNA: TGCAGTGCGCAAACAGTAGGTGAAAAACTGTTTTTT; J: TRBJ1-4; V: TRBV20-1; size: .; D: .
CDR3: CASRRILDDTSTDTQYF; DNA: TGTGCCAGCAGAAGGATCCTCGACGATACCAGCACAGATACGCAGTATTTT; J: TRBJ2-3; V: TRBV6-6; size: few; D: .
CDR3: CASSPDRAVQETQYF; DNA: TGCGCCAGCAGTCCGGACCGGGCAGTCCAAGAGACCCAGTACTTC; J: TRBJ2-5; V: TRBV5-1; size: few; D: .
CDR3: CASTDGGNQPQHF; DNA: TGTGCCAGCACCGACGGGGGGAATCAGCCCCAGCATTTT; J: TRBJ1-5; V: TRBV6-6; size: .; D: .